This T cell receptor (beta chain) was sequenced during a study of blood T cell repertoires in COVID-19. Across the study: Material from acute and convalescent COVID-19 was sourced from the United States, Italy and Spain.

This CDR3 is 13 amino acids long. In germline, CDR1 is MNHEY, CDR2 SMNVEV (reference sequence). Trimming stripped 8 bases from V and 4 bases from J, with 14 bases between. This clone showed up just a few times. Profiling relied on immunoSEQ multiplex PCR, and the TCRdb table lists in-frame clones only, not all of them. The sample yields hundreds of thousands of clones, approximately 88% seen once. The clonotype comes from a woman in her fifties or sixties with COVID-19, enrolled during active disease. The gene calls are TRBV27 and TRBJ1-2; tentative D call: TRBD1 (6 bases). What was sequenced was peripheral blood. CDR3 DNA: TGTGCCAGCCGACAAGACAGGTTCTATGGCTACACCTTC. Amino acids: CASRQDRFYGYTF.